The clone carrying this T cell receptor beta chain has a handful of counts. Its antigen is not identified. Assay used: immunoSEQ multiplex PCR; TCRdb lists only in-frame clones, some missing. The sample holds about 81,000 clones, roughly 91% seen once. The entry originates in a study of OX40 agonist ivuxolimab in advanced cancers. Turning to the study itself: Patients took ivuxolimab, an agonistic anti-OX40 (CD134) antibody. Eligibility admitted prior anti-PD-1, anti-PD-L1 or anti-CTLA-4 therapy; 40% had some.

General study findings and limits: By week 6 at 0.1 to 3.0 mg/kg, blood CD4+ and CD8+ T cells had expanded clonally.

Sequences were derived from CD4+ or CD8+ T cells sorted from blood, sampled in a trial of the OX40 agonist ivuxolimab. The sequence was obtained from an adult with an advanced solid tumor such as melanoma, head and neck, liver or kidney cancer.

CDR3 sequence: CASSPTLYEQYF. The DNA of the CDR3 is TGTGCCAGCAGTCCTACACTCTACGAGCAGTACTTC. This sequence joins TRBV27 and TRBJ2-7; no reliable D call. Germline V gives CDR1 MNHEY, CDR2 SMNVEV (reference sequence). The CDR3 runs to 12 residues. Trimming left V 5 bases short and J 3 bases short, with 8 bases between.